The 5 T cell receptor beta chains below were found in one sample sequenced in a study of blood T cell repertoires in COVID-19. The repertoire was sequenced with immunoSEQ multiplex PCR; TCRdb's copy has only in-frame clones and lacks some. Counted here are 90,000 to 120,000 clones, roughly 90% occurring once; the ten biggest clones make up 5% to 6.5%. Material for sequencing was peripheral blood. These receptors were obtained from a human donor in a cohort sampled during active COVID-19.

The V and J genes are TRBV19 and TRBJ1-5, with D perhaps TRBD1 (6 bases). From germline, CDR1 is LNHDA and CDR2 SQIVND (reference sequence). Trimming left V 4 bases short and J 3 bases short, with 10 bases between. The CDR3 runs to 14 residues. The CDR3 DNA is TGTGCCAGTAGTAATGGACAGATCAATCAGCCCCAGCATTTT. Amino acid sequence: CASSNGQINQPQHF.

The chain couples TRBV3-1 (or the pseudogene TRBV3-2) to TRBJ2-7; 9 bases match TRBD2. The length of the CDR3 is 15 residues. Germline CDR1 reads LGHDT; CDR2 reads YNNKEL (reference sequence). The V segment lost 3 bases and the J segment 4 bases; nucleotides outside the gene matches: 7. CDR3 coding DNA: TGTGCCAGCAGCCAGGTTGCGAGCGGGGGGTACGAGCAGTACTTC. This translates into CASSQVASGGYEQYF.

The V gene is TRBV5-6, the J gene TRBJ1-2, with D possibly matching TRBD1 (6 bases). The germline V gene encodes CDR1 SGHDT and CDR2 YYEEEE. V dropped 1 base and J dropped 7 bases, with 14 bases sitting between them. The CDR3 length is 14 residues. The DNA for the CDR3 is TGTGCCAGCAGCTTGTATGACAGGTCAAGTGGCTACACCTTC. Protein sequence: CASSLYDRSSGYTF.

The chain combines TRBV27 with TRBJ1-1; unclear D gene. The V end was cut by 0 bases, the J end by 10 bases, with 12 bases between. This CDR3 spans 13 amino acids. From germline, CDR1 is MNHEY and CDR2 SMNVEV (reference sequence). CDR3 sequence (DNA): TGTGCCAGCAGTTTATCGTCGGGGATCGCAGCTTTCTTT. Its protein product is CASSLSSGIAAFF.

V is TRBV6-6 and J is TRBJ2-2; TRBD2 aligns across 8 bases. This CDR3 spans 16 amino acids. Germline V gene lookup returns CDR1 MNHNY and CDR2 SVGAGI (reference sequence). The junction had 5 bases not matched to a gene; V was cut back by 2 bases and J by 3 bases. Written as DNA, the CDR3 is TGTGCCAGCAGTTACACGGCGGGGGGTCACACCGGGGAGCTGTTTTTT. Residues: CASSYTAGGHTGELFF.